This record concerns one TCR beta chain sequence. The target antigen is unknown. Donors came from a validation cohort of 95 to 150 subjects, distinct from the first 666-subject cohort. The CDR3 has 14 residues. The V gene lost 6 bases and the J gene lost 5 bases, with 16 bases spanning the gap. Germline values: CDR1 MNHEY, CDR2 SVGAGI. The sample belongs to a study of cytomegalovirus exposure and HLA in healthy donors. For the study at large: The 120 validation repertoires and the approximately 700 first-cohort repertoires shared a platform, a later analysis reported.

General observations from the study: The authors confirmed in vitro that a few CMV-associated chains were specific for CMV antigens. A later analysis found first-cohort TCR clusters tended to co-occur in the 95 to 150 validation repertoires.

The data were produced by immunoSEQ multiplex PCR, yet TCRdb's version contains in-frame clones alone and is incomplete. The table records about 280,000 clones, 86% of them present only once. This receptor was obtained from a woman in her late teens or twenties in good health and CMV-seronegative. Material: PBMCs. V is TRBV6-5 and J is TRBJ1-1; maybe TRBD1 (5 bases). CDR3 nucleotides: TGTGCCAGCAGATTTGCAGGGCGGGAGACTGAAGCTTTCTTT. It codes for CASRFAGRETEAFF.